The clone carrying this T cell receptor beta chain was picked up a small number of times. TCRdb's copy holds only in-frame clones and misses some; the assay was immunoSEQ multiplex PCR. This sample has under 50,000 clones, with about four fifths found just once. Germline lookup yields CDR1 SEHNR and CDR2 FQNEAQ (reference sequence). The CDR3 totals 13 residues. Trimming pared 1 base from V and 9 bases from J, leaving 12 bases between. This sample is drawn from a study of blood T cell repertoires in COVID-19. Sequencing was performed on peripheral blood. This rearrangement joins TRBV7-9 to TRBJ1-1; possibly TRBD1 for D (6 bases). The clonotype was recovered from a man in his forties with acute or convalescent COVID-19. CDR3 in DNA: TGTGCCAGCAGCTTAGAAACAGGGTCCCAAGCTTTCTTT. Translated: CASSLETGSQAFF.